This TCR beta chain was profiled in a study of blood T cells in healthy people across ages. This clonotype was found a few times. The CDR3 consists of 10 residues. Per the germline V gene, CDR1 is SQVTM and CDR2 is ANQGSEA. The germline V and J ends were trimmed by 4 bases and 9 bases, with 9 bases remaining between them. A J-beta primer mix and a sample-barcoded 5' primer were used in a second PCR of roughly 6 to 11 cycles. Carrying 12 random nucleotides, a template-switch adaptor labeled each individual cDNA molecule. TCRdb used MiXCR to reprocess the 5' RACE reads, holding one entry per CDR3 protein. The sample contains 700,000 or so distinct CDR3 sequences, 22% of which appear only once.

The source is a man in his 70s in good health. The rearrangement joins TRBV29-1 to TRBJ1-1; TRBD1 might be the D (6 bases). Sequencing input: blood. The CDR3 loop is CSVGQGKAFF. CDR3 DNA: TGCAGCGTTGGGCAGGGGAAAGCTTTCTTT. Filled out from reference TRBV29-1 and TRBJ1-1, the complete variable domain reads SAVISQKPSRDICQRGTSLTIQCQVDSQVTMMFWYRQQPGQSLTLIATANQGSEATYESGFVIDKFPISRPNLTFSTLTVSNMSPEDSSIYLCSVGQGKAFFGQGTRLTVV.